The 28 T cell receptor beta chains listed next were all sequenced from one sample in a study of cytomegalovirus exposure and HLA in healthy donors. 13 Jbeta primers and 60 Vbeta primers were used for the PCR. Repertoires were generated with immunoSEQ multiplex PCR, while TCRdb's copy carries only in-frame clones and drops some. The table has about 160,000 clones, just over 75% seen once; the top ten hold 1.5% to 1.9%. Material for sequencing was PBMCs. The receptors stem from a man aged 40-55 years in good health and CMV-seronegative.

This chain links TRBV2 with TRBJ2-7, with a tentative D call TRBD1 (5 bases). The CDR3 contains 15 residues. The germline V gene has CDR1 SNHLY and CDR2 FYNNEI. Trimming took 6 bases from V and 7 from J, leaving 22 bases between them. CDR3 region: CASSERQIWGLEQYF. CDR3 sequence (DNA): TGTGCCAGCAGCGAGCGACAGATTTGGGGCCTAGAGCAGTACTTC.

J is TRBJ1-1 and V is TRBV7-3; D is perhaps TRBD1 (6 bases). The V gene lost 4 bases and the J gene lost 3 bases, with 15 bases spanning the gap. Germline assignment: CDR1 SGHTA and CDR2 FQGTGA. This CDR3 has 15 residues. The CDR3 is CASSSQQGRDTEAFF. CDR3 nucleotides: TGTGCCAGCAGCTCCCAACAGGGTCGGGACACTGAAGCTTTCTTT.

The J gene is TRBJ1-1, the V gene TRBV10-3; D is unresolved. V lost 0 bases to trimming and J lost 1 base, with 9 bases between them. Germline V gene sequence: CDR1 ENHRY, CDR2 SYGVKD. This CDR3 is 15 amino acids long. CDR3 amino acids: CAISESREGNTEAFF. The DNA of the CDR3 is TGTGCCATCAGTGAGTCGAGAGAGGGGAACACTGAAGCTTTCTTT.

The chain couples TRBV28 to TRBJ2-3; D perhaps matches TRBD2 (6 bases). The CDR3 sequence is 17 residues long. The V end lost 5 bases, the J end lost 3 bases, and 21 bases lay between the germline ends. CDR1 and CDR2 (germline): MDHEN, SYDVKM. The chain's CDR3 is CASSPIEPGEWTDTQYF. CDR3 sequence (DNA): TGTGCCAGCAGTCCTATTGAACCGGGAGAGTGGACAGATACGCAGTATTTT.

This sequence joins TRBV19 and TRBJ1-1; a possible D gene is TRBD1 (5 bases). In germline, CDR1 is LNHDA, CDR2 SQIVND (reference sequence). This CDR3 region has 13 residues. Trimming took 4 bases from V and 2 from J, leaving 8 bases between them. CDR3 nucleotides: TGTGCCAGTAGTACGCAGGGTAACACTGAAGCTTTCTTT. Protein sequence: CASSTQGNTEAFF.

J is TRBJ2-1 and V is TRBV6-6, with D perhaps TRBD1 (6 bases). CDR3 length equals 12 residues. V lost 8 bases and J 8 bases, leaving 13 bases between the germline ends. CDR1 is MNHNY, CDR2 SVGAGI, per germline (reference sequence). The CDR3 sequence is CASGGVTYEQFF. The CDR3 nucleotides are TGTGCCAGCGGGGGCGTTACATATGAGCAGTTCTTC.

The rearrangement links TRBV29-1 to TRBJ2-7; D remains unclear. Germline V gives CDR1 SQVTM, CDR2 ANQGSEA. CDR3 length: 14 amino acids. Trimming left V 6 bases short and J 0 bases short, with 15 bases between. The DNA for the CDR3 is TGCAGCGTCCTCGTTCGGGTAAGCTCCTACGAGCAGTACTTC. Translated, it gives CSVLVRVSSYEQYF.

J is TRBJ2-5 and V is TRBV27; the match to TRBD1 covers 10 bases. The V segment lost 5 bases and the J segment 7 bases; nucleotides outside the gene matches: 7. This CDR3 contains 14 residues. From germline, CDR1 is MNHEY and CDR2 SMNVEV (reference sequence). The CDR3 region is CASSPGQGFSTQYF. CDR3 DNA sequence: TGTGCCAGCAGTCCGGGACAGGGGTTTTCGACCCAGTACTTC.

The V call is TRBV5-1, the J call TRBJ2-7; D might be TRBD1 (6 bases). The V end was cut by 0 bases, the J end by 3 bases, with 10 bases between. The CDR3 is 14 residues long. Per germline, CDR1 SGHRS and CDR2 YFSETQ. The CDR3 loop is CASSLATGGYEQYF. In DNA, the CDR3 is TGCGCCAGCAGCTTGGCGACAGGCGGCTACGAGCAGTACTTC.

The J gene is TRBJ2-1, the V gene TRBV7-3, with 7 bases lining up with TRBD1. Per the germline V gene, CDR1 is SGHTA and CDR2 is FQGTGA. Trimming removed 1 base from V and 5 bases from J; junction bases left unmatched: 5. The CDR3 is 15 amino acids. The CDR3 DNA reads TGTGCCAGCAGCTTAAGGAACAGGGGAAACAATGAGCAGTTCTTC. This sequence encodes CASSLRNRGNNEQFF.

The chain uses TRBV9 and TRBJ2-3, with 8 bases identical to TRBD1. The CDR3 consists of 15 residues. The junction had 4 bases not matched to a gene; V was cut back by 3 bases and J by 1 base. Per the germline V gene, CDR1 is SGDLS and CDR2 is YYNGEE. The CDR3, as DNA: TGTGCCAGCAGCGCCGGGACAGGCCGCACAGATACGCAGTATTTT. It specifies CASSAGTGRTDTQYF. Based on the CDR3 plus reference TRBV9 and TRBJ2-3, the full variable domain is DSGVTQTPKHLITATGQRVTLRCSPRSGDLSVYWYQQSLDQGLQFLIQYYNGEERAKGNILERFSAQQFPDLHSELNLSSLELGDSALYFCASSAGTGRTDTQYFGPGTRLTVL.

In this sample, this clone turned up once. The V and J genes are TRBV5-4 and TRBJ2-2; 11 nucleotides agree with TRBD2. The CDR3 length is 17 residues. Germline lookup yields CDR1 SGHNT and CDR2 YYREEE (reference sequence). V gave up 4 bases and J gave up 4 bases; unmatched junction bases: 9. CDR3 DNA: TGTGCCAGCAGCCAAGGAACTAGCGGGGGATCCACCGGGGAGCTGTTTTTT. It specifies CASSQGTSGGSTGELFF.

This chain links TRBV4-1 with TRBJ2-5; possible D gene TRBD2, 5 bases. The V gene lost 0 bases and the J gene lost 5 bases, with 13 bases spanning the gap. The CDR3 length is 15 residues. Germline values: CDR1 MGHRA, CDR2 YSYEKL. DNA for the CDR3: TGCGCCAGCAGCCAAGATCGGGATCAGCGGGAGACCCAGTACTTC. Its protein is CASSQDRDQRETQYF.

This clone was observed once. This chain links TRBV19 with TRBJ1-3; TRBD1 aligns across 10 bases. The CDR3 runs 19 residues. The V segment lost 1 base and the J segment 1 base; nucleotides outside the gene matches: 10. Germline CDR1 LNHDA, CDR2 SQIVND (reference sequence). CDR3 coding DNA: TGTGCCAGTAGTATAGCCGACAGGGGGCGCGTATTTTCTGGAAACACCATATATTTT. Residues: CASSIADRGRVFSGNTIYF.

The gene calls are TRBV5-4 and TRBJ2-4; tentatively, D is TRBD2 (5 bases). CDR1 is SGHNT, CDR2 YYREEE, per germline (reference sequence). The CDR3 consists of 13 residues. V gave up 2 bases and J gave up 8 bases, with 11 bases separating them. The CDR3: CASSLGLGDIQYF. The CDR3 nucleotides are TGTGCCAGCAGCTTAGGGCTCGGGGACATTCAGTACTTC.

The chain recombines TRBV21-1 with TRBJ1-2. TRBV21-1 is a known pseudogene. The CDR3 totals 15 residues. The CDR3: CASSKDESDGYGYTF. CDR3 nucleotides: TGTGCCAGCAGCAAAGACGAGTCAGACGGGTATGGCTACACCTTC.

This clone has just one count. This sequence joins TRBV27 and TRBJ1-2, with 9 bases lining up with TRBD1. J lost 2 bases, V lost 6 bases, and 4 bases had no gene match. The CDR3 length is 14 residues. Germline V gene data show CDR1 as MNHEY and CDR2 as SMNVEV (reference sequence). The CDR3 region has the DNA TGTGCCAGCAGCCCGGGACAGGGCAACTATGGCTACACCTTC. Its protein is CASSPGQGNYGYTF.

The chain carries TRBV7-3 and TRBJ1-1; a possible D gene is TRBD1 (6 bases). Germline V gives CDR1 SGHTA, CDR2 FQGTGA. The CDR3 length is 14 residues. V was cut by 5 bases and J by 5 bases, with 15 bases left in between. The CDR3 nucleotides are TGTGCCAGCAGCCGGGGACATGGGTGGACTGAAGCTTTCTTT. Amino acids: CASSRGHGWTEAFF.

The V call is TRBV6-5, the J call TRBJ2-7; 14 nucleotides line up with TRBD2. In germline, CDR1 is MNHEY, CDR2 SVGAGI. The CDR3 length is 16 residues. After removal of 2 bases from V and 5 bases from J, the junction contained 5 bases not matched to a gene. CDR3: CASSYLPGLAGDEQYF. CDR3 nucleotide sequence: TGTGCCAGCAGTTACCTGCCGGGACTAGCGGGAGACGAGCAGTACTTC.

This chain links TRBV10-2 with TRBJ1-1; the D is unclear. Germline CDR1 reads WSHSY; CDR2 reads SAAADI. V was cut by 4 bases and J by 1 base, with 13 bases left in between. The CDR3 extends over 15 amino acids. CDR3 nucleotides: TGCGCCAGCAGTGCTCCCAATTCAGAGAACACTGAAGCTTTCTTT. Translated, it gives CASSAPNSENTEAFF.

The rearrangement uses TRBV5-4 and TRBJ2-1; 8 bases match TRBD2. Germline-derived CDR1 and CDR2 are SGHNT and YYREEE (reference sequence). The J segment lost 5 bases and the V segment lost 2 bases, leaving 6 bases of the junction unmatched. The CDR3 has 15 residues. The chain's CDR3 is CASSFSSGGHNEQFF. CDR3 in DNA: TGTGCCAGCAGCTTTAGCAGCGGGGGACACAATGAGCAGTTCTTC.

Of note for this clone: Within the sample, other DNA sequences also encode this same CDR3. The chain links TRBV27 to TRBJ1-1, with 10 bases fitting TRBD1. V trimming: 7 bases; J trimming: 3 bases; junction bases outside the gene matches: 14. The CDR3 consists of 17 residues. Germline V gene lookup returns CDR1 MNHEY and CDR2 SMNVEV (reference sequence). The CDR3 sequence is CASKLLGQGRVDTEAFF. The CDR3 nucleotides are TGTGCCAGCAAATTACTGGGACAGGGGAGGGTGGACACTGAAGCTTTCTTT.

V gene TRBV5-4 combines with J gene TRBJ2-7, with TRBD2 matching over 13 bases. V lost 4 bases and J lost 3; bases outside the gene matches: 7. CDR1 is SGHNT and CDR2 is YYREEE in the germline V gene (reference sequence). This CDR3 contains 16 residues. The CDR3 loop reads CASSRGLAGFDYEQYF. CDR3 bases: TGTGCCAGCAGCAGGGGACTAGCGGGGTTTGACTACGAGCAGTACTTC.

This clone was seen a few times. The J gene is TRBJ1-1, the V gene TRBV5-4; tentative D call: TRBD1 (6 bases). Trimming removed 2 bases at V and 0 bases at J, with 14 bases between. CDR3 length: 16 residues. Germline CDR1 and CDR2: SGHNT and YYREEE (reference sequence). Here the CDR3 DNA reads TGTGCCAGCAGCTTCTATCAGGGGTCGATGAACACTGAAGCTTTCTTT. Its protein is CASSFYQGSMNTEAFF.

A single count supports this clone. This chain connects TRBV5-6 to TRBJ2-7; 10 nucleotides match TRBD2. The V gene's germline CDR1 is SGHDT and CDR2 YYEEEE. CDR3 length: 15 residues. The V segment lost 0 bases and the J segment 4 bases; nucleotides outside the gene matches: 4. The CDR3 DNA reads TGTGCCAGCAGCTTGGGGCTAGCGGGAGCGTACGAGCAGTACTTC. Its protein is CASSLGLAGAYEQYF.

This chain joins TRBV7-9 and TRBJ2-3; possibly TRBD2 for D (6 bases). Trimming pared 5 bases from V and 4 bases from J, leaving 7 bases between. The CDR3 has 12 residues. CDR1 SEHNR and CDR2 FQNEAQ come from the germline V gene (reference sequence). The CDR3 is CASSPSADTQYF. CDR3 coding DNA: TGTGCCAGCAGCCCTAGCGCAGATACGCAGTATTTT.

The J gene is TRBJ1-3, the V gene TRBV9, with a possible D match to TRBD1 (6 bases). This CDR3 contains 14 residues. Germline V CDR1 and CDR2: SGDLS, YYNGEE. Trimming removed 1 base at V and 4 bases at J, with 9 bases between. CDR3 protein: CASSVPGAGNTIYF. CDR3 in DNA: TGTGCCAGCAGCGTACCAGGGGCCGGAAACACCATATATTTT.

J is TRBJ2-1 and V is TRBV7-9; 8 positions agree with TRBD2. This CDR3 comprises 17 residues. Germline-derived CDR1 and CDR2 are SEHNR and FQNEAQ (reference sequence). The V gene end was trimmed by 0 bases and the J gene end by 2 bases; junction bases not matched to a gene: 6. The CDR3 reads CASSLATSGSTYNEQFF. CDR3 coding DNA: TGTGCCAGCAGCTTAGCTACTAGCGGCTCTACCTACAATGAGCAGTTCTTC. Full variable domain (outside the CDR3, taken from reference TRBV7-9 and TRBJ2-1): DTGVSQNPRHKITKRGQNVTFRCDPISEHNRLYWYRQTLGQGPEFLTYFQNEAQLEKSRLLSDRFSAERPKGSFSTLEIQRTEQGDSAMYLCASSLATSGSTYNEQFFGPGTRLTVL.